A single sample is the source of the 24 T cell receptor beta chains below, sequenced in a study of blood T cell repertoires in COVID-19. Clones were sequenced by immunoSEQ multiplex PCR, and TCRdb holds only the in-frame ones, with some missing. The sample lists around 280,000 clones, around nine tenths occurring once. The sequencing sample was made of peripheral blood. The receptor set was obtained from a man between 65 and 85 years old with acute or convalescent COVID-19.

The genes are TRBV6-1 and TRBJ1-4; possible D gene TRBD1, 5 bases. CDR1 and CDR2 from the germline V gene are MNHNS and SASEGT. The V gene lost 4 bases and the J gene lost 0 bases, with 12 bases spanning the gap. The CDR3 is made up of 16 amino acids. Here the CDR3 reads CASSAFLRATNEKLFF. The CDR3 DNA reads as TGTGCCAGCAGTGCATTCCTCAGGGCAACTAATGAAAAACTGTTTTTT.

The chain has TRBV11-2 and TRBJ2-2; D remains ambiguous. Trimming left V 2 bases short and J 0 bases short, with 7 bases between. CDR3 length: 15 residues. Germline assignment: CDR1 SGHAT and CDR2 FQNNGV. This CDR3 is CASSLRQANTGELFF. The CDR3, as DNA: TGTGCCAGCAGCTTAAGGCAGGCGAACACCGGGGAGCTGTTTTTT.

J is TRBJ2-5 and V is TRBV4-2, with D possibly matching TRBD2 (5 bases). Trimming shortened V by 0 bases and J by 5 bases, and 10 bases separated the two germline ends. Per the germline V gene, CDR1 is LGHNA and CDR2 is YNFKEQ. This CDR3 has 14 amino acids. For the CDR3, the DNA is TGTGCCAGCAGCCAAGATGGGAGACGCGAGACCCAGTACTTC. Translated, it gives CASSQDGRRETQYF.

The J gene is TRBJ2-1, the V gene TRBV28, with TRBD1 identical over 9 bases. Germline assignment: CDR1 MDHEN and CDR2 SYDVKM. V dropped 6 bases and J dropped 8; count of bases not matched to a gene: 11. The CDR3 has 15 amino acids. For the CDR3, the DNA is TGTGCCAGCAGCCTACGGGGGACAGGGAGGGATGAGCAGTTCTTC. Translating it yields CASSLRGTGRDEQFF. Filled out from reference TRBV28 and TRBJ2-1, the complete variable domain reads DVKVTQSSRYLVKRTGEKVFLECVQDMDHENMFWYRQDPGLGLRLIYFSYDVKMKEKGDIPEGYSVSREKKERFSLILESASTNQTSMYLCASSLRGTGRDEQFFGPGTRLTVL.

This chain joins TRBV7-8 and TRBJ2-7; 11 nucleotides line up with TRBD1. This CDR3 is built from 16 residues. CDR1 and CDR2 (germline): SGHVS, FQNEAQ. The V and J ends lost 3 bases and 5 bases, in that order; junction bases with no gene match: 9. The CDR3 bases are TGTGCCAGCAGCTTCAAACTTCCGGGACAGGGGGACGAGCAGTACTTC. Its protein product is CASSFKLPGQGDEQYF.

The CDR3 DNA follows: TGTGCCACCAGCAGAGGGACTAGCGGGAGGGGGAAGCAGTTCTTC. The encoded protein is CATSRGTSGRGKQFF. V usage is TRBV15 and J usage is TRBJ2-1, with 15 bases identical to TRBD2. CDR3 length: 15 amino acids. J gave up 11 bases and V 1 base, and 3 bases lay outside the gene matches. The germline CDR1 and CDR2 sequences are LNHNV and YYDKDF (reference sequence).

The chain uses TRBV6-1 and TRBJ2-3, with D perhaps TRBD2 (6 bases). V gave up 2 bases and J gave up 8 bases, with 17 bases separating them. Per germline, CDR1 MNHNS and CDR2 SASEGT. The CDR3 is 15 amino acids. The CDR3 DNA reads as TGTGCCAGCAGTGAAAAACTAGCCGGGTGGGGTACGCAGTATTTT. Translation gives CASSEKLAGWGTQYF.

The chain couples TRBV2 to TRBJ1-1; D gene ambiguous. The CDR3 has 13 residues. V gave up 5 bases and J gave up 3 bases, with 10 bases separating them. Looked up from germline, CDR1 is SNHLY and CDR2 is FYNNEI. As DNA, the CDR3 is TGTGCCAGCAGTCCCGAGGTTGACACTGAAGCTTTCTTT. It translates to CASSPEVDTEAFF.

V usage is TRBV13 and J usage is TRBJ2-7; 11 nucleotides match TRBD2. The germline V gene encodes CDR1 PRHDT and CDR2 FYEKMQ (reference sequence). The CDR3 length is 15 residues. Trimming removed 5 bases from V and 6 bases from J; junction bases left unmatched: 9. CDR3 sequence (DNA): TGTGCCAGCAGCCCCCGACTAGCGGGATTAGCCGAGCAGTACTTC. Translated, it gives CASSPRLAGLAEQYF.

The CDR3 here is CASSLEGNYGYTF. The CDR3 bases are TGTGCCAGCAGTTTGGAGGGGAACTATGGCTACACCTTC. This chain links TRBV12-3 or TRBV12-4 with TRBJ1-2; a weak D match, TRBD1 (5 bases). CDR3 length: 13 amino acids. V dropped 3 bases and J dropped 2 bases, with 7 bases sitting between them.

V and J are TRBV11-2 and TRBJ2-1, with 10 positions matching TRBD2. The CDR3 is 16 residues long. The germline V gene encodes CDR1 SGHAT and CDR2 FQNNGV. The V segment lost 5 bases and the J segment 5 bases; nucleotides outside the gene matches: 9. Written as DNA, the CDR3 is TGTGCCAGCAGCGCCCGTAGCGGGGGGCCTAACAATGAGCAGTTCTTC. Translated: CASSARSGGPNNEQFF. Together with reference TRBV11-2 and TRBJ2-1, the CDR3 gives the full variable domain: EAGVAQSPRYKIIEKRQSVAFWCNPISGHATLYWYQQILGQGPKLLIQFQNNGVVDDSQLPKDRFSAERLKGVDSTLKIQPAKLEDSAVYLCASSARSGGPNNEQFFGPGTRLTVL.

This clone was observed a few times. The V call is TRBV6-5, the J call TRBJ2-5, with TRBD1 identical over 7 bases. CDR1 is MNHEY, CDR2 SVGAGI, per germline. V lost 3 bases to trimming and J lost 5 bases; unmatched junction nucleotides: 12. The length of the CDR3 is 16 residues. This CDR3 reads CASSYTGTVALETQYF. The CDR3, as DNA: TGTGCCAGCAGTTATACGGGGACAGTCGCGCTGGAGACCCAGTACTTC.

V and J are TRBV3-1 (or the pseudogene TRBV3-2) and TRBJ1-5; unclear D gene. The CDR3 has 14 amino acids. Trimming took 4 bases from V and 5 from J, leaving 12 bases between them. The V gene's germline CDR1 is LGHDT and CDR2 YNNKEL (reference sequence). The CDR3, as DNA: TGTGCCAGCAGCCCCGCCGCGAGGGATCAGCCCCAGCATTTT. Translating it yields CASSPAARDQPQHF.

J is TRBJ2-2 and V is TRBV19, with D possibly TRBD2 on 7 matching bases. V shed 4 bases and J shed 3 bases, with 12 bases lying between them. This CDR3 comprises 15 residues. Germline assignment: CDR1 LNHDA and CDR2 SQIVND (reference sequence). The CDR3 DNA is TGTGCCAGTAGTACCAGGGGAGGGGACACCGGGGAGCTGTTTTTT. As protein: CASSTRGGDTGELFF.

The rearrangement joins TRBV11-2 to TRBJ2-3; 8 bases match TRBD2. Trimming removed 2 bases from V and 1 base from J; junction bases left unmatched: 8. This CDR3 contains 17 residues. The germline V gene has CDR1 SGHAT and CDR2 FQNNGV. CDR3 DNA sequence: TGTGCCAGCAGCTTAAGACGGGGGGGCGTCGGCACAGATACGCAGTATTTT. Its protein is CASSLRRGGVGTDTQYF.

The table lists this clone with a few counts. The chain recombines TRBV7-9 with TRBJ2-3; D unclear. The V end lost 4 bases, the J end lost 0 bases, and 11 bases lay between the germline ends. Germline assignment: CDR1 SEHNR and CDR2 FQNEAQ (reference sequence). This CDR3 region has 15 residues. As DNA, the CDR3 is TGTGCCAGCAGCTCAGGAATAATTAGCACAGATACGCAGTATTTT. Translated, it gives CASSSGIISTDTQYF. The complete variable domain, with remaining parts taken from reference TRBV7-9 and TRBJ2-3, reads DTGVSQNPRHKITKRGQNVTFRCDPISEHNRLYWYRQTLGQGPEFLTYFQNEAQLEKSRLLSDRFSAERPKGSFSTLEIQRTEQGDSAMYLCASSSGIISTDTQYFGPGTRLTVL.

The chain employs TRBV29-1 and TRBJ2-5; D gene ambiguous. CDR3 size: 11 residues. Germline V lookup: CDR1 SQVTM, CDR2 ANQGSEA. CDR3 DNA sequence: TGCAGGCATAGCCCACAAGAGACCCAGTACTTC. This sequence encodes CRHSPQETQYF.

The sample holds one count of this clone. This chain uses TRBV28 with TRBJ2-1; 9 bases fit TRBD2. The V gene end was trimmed by 5 bases and the J gene end by 3 bases; junction bases not matched to a gene: 8. Germline CDR1 is MDHEN and CDR2 is SYDVKM. This CDR3 comprises 16 residues. CDR3 protein: CASSRPAGGHYNEQFF. In nucleotides, the CDR3 is TGTGCCAGCAGTAGGCCGGCGGGGGGGCACTACAATGAGCAGTTCTTC. The complete variable domain, with remaining parts taken from reference TRBV28 and TRBJ2-1, reads DVKVTQSSRYLVKRTGEKVFLECVQDMDHENMFWYRQDPGLGLRLIYFSYDVKMKEKGDIPEGYSVSREKKERFSLILESASTNQTSMYLCASSRPAGGHYNEQFFGPGTRLTVL.

A single count supports this clone. The chain is built from TRBV3-1 (or the pseudogene TRBV3-2) and TRBJ2-5; TRBD2 matches at 7 bases. Germline V gene data show CDR1 as LGHDT and CDR2 as YNNKEL (reference sequence). Germline trimming cut 3 bases from V and 5 bases from J; bases unmatched to any gene: 12. This CDR3 region has 16 residues. The CDR3 sequence is CASSQGPELGGETQYF. The CDR3 nucleotides read TGTGCCAGCAGCCAGGGACCAGAGTTGGGGGGGGAGACCCAGTACTTC.

V usage is TRBV3-1 (or the pseudogene TRBV3-2) and J usage is TRBJ2-7; weak D call: TRBD1 (8 bases). The CDR3 is made up of 13 amino acids. With 6 bases removed from V and 5 bases from J, the gap between germline ends came to 14 bases. Looked up from germline, CDR1 is LGHDT and CDR2 is YNNKEL (reference sequence). The CDR3, as DNA: TGTGCCAGCAGTCTACAGGGGGGGGACGAGCAGTACTTC. Protein product: CASSLQGGDEQYF.

The rearrangement joins TRBV2 to TRBJ2-5, with a possible D match to TRBD2 (6 bases). Trimming removed 4 bases from V and 5 bases from J, with 11 bases in between. CDR1 is SNHLY and CDR2 is FYNNEI in the germline V gene. This CDR3 region has 13 residues. CDR3 nucleotide sequence: TGTGCCAGCAGTGGGACTAATAAGGAGACCCAGTACTTC. Translating it yields CASSGTNKETQYF.

The chain has TRBV12-3 or TRBV12-4 and TRBJ2-1; D remains unclear. The CDR3 is 12 residues long. V lost 8 bases, J lost 0 bases, and 5 bases lay in between. The CDR3 here is CASLDSYNEQFF. In DNA, the CDR3 is TGTGCCAGCTTAGACTCCTACAATGAGCAGTTCTTC.

The chain couples TRBV27 to TRBJ2-1; 9 nucleotides line up with TRBD1. The CDR3 extends over 15 amino acids. V trimming: 2 bases; J trimming: 4 bases; junction bases outside the gene matches: 3. Germline loops: CDR1 MNHEY, CDR2 SMNVEV (reference sequence). The CDR3 DNA reads as TGTGCCAGCAGTTTAGGACAGGGGAATTACAATGAGCAGTTCTTC. This translates into CASSLGQGNYNEQFF.

The chain couples TRBV2 to TRBJ1-5; D uncertain. CDR1 SNHLY and CDR2 FYNNEI come from the germline V gene. Trimming cost V 4 bases and J 0 bases, with 7 bases left between them. The CDR3 is made up of 14 amino acids. DNA for the CDR3: TGTGCCAGCAGTGCAGAAAATAGCAATCAGCCCCAGCATTTT. Protein sequence: CASSAENSNQPQHF.